This TCR beta chain originates from a study of blood T cell repertoires in COVID-19. The V gene lost 5 bases and the J gene lost 3 bases, with 6 bases spanning the gap. Germline lookup yields CDR1 MNHEY and CDR2 SMNVEV (reference sequence). The CDR3 is 12 residues long. Generated by immunoSEQ multiplex PCR, the TCRdb table keeps only in-frame clones and is missing some. The sample has hundreds of thousands of clones; around 84% are singletons. V is TRBV27 and J is TRBJ2-3; no firm D call. The TCR comes from a man aged 25-45 years with acute COVID-19. The sample was PBMCs or T cells enriched from blood (not recorded which). CDR3 loop: CASSSQTDTQYF. CDR3 DNA: TGTGCCAGCAGTAGCCAAACAGATACGCAGTATTTT.